The 31 T cell receptor beta chains presented below share a single source sample, sequenced in a study of control samples from healthy donors and cancer patients. Some clones are missing from TCRdb's copy, which holds only in-frame ones; the method was immunoSEQ multiplex PCR. The sample consists of nearly 200,000 clones, about 90% of them appearing once. Specimen: blood. These receptors came from a man under 40 in good health.

This clone was recorded only once. The chain combines TRBV5-5 with TRBJ2-7; TRBD1 matches at 7 bases. J lost 3 bases, V lost 3 bases, and 6 bases had no gene match. The CDR3 has 14 amino acids. Germline V gene lookup returns CDR1 SGHKS and CDR2 YYEKEE (reference sequence). CDR3 nucleotides: TGTGCCAGCAGCTGGCAGGGACAGCTCTACGAGCAGTACTTC. This encodes CASSWQGQLYEQYF.

V and J are TRBV5-5 and TRBJ1-2; D may be TRBD1 (5 bases). Germline-derived CDR1 and CDR2 are SGHKS and YYEKEE (reference sequence). The CDR3 sequence is 14 residues long. Trimming took 0 bases from V and 7 from J, leaving 13 bases between them. The CDR3 DNA is TGTGCCAGCAGCTTGGAGGGGATTCCCTCTGGCTACACCTTC. It yields the protein CASSLEGIPSGYTF.

J is TRBJ1-1 and V is TRBV5-1; possible D gene TRBD1, 6 bases. The CDR3 is 12 amino acids. Trimming cost V 7 bases and J 1 base, with 8 bases left between them. Germline assignment: CDR1 SGHRS and CDR2 YFSETQ. This chain's CDR3 is CASRGRNTEAFF. As DNA, the CDR3 is TGCGCCAGCCGGGGGCGGAACACTGAAGCTTTCTTT.

CDR3 in DNA: TGTGCCAGCAGGGGGGACAGTTTCTATGGCTACACCTTC. Translated: CASRGDSFYGYTF. The V call is TRBV2, the J call TRBJ1-2; 7 bases align to TRBD1. J gave up 4 bases and V 6 bases, and 5 bases lay outside the gene matches. The germline CDR1 and CDR2 sequences are SNHLY and FYNNEI. The CDR3 is made up of 13 amino acids.

The chain couples TRBV2 to TRBJ2-7, with 11 nucleotides matching TRBD1. This CDR3 has 14 amino acids. Germline CDR1 is SNHLY and CDR2 is FYNNEI. Trimming took 6 bases from V and 4 from J; bases not matched to a gene: 5. The CDR3 bases are TGTGCCAGCAGAGGGACAGGGGGATTTTACGAGCAGTACTTC. It yields the protein CASRGTGGFYEQYF. The full variable domain, rest sourced from reference TRBV2 and TRBJ2-7, is EPEVTQTPSHQVTQMGQEVILRCVPISNHLYFYWYRQILGQKVEFLVSFYNNEISEKSEIFDDQFSVERPDGSNFTLKIRSTKLEDSAMYFCASRGTGGFYEQYFGPGTRLTVT.

This chain joins TRBV18 and TRBJ1-1; D uncertain. CDR1 KGHSH and CDR2 LQKENI come from the germline V gene. This CDR3 has 14 amino acids. The germline V and J ends were trimmed by 3 bases and 1 base, with 9 bases remaining between them. The CDR3 sequence: CASSPLKGNTEAFF. The CDR3 DNA reads as TGTGCCAGCTCACCGTTAAAGGGGAACACTGAAGCTTTCTTT.

The chain has TRBV30 and TRBJ1-4; D call uncertain. Trimming cost V 1 base and J 7 bases, with 16 bases left between them. CDR1 is GTSNPN and CDR2 is SVGIG in the germline V gene (reference sequence). This CDR3 contains 15 residues. The DNA for the CDR3 is TGTGCCTGGAGTGCCTACGGGGTAATATTTGAAAAACTGTTTTTT. It translates to CAWSAYGVIFEKLFF. The variable domain in full, with the rest retrieved from reference TRBV30 and TRBJ1-4, is SQTIHQWPATLVQPVGSPLSLECTVEGTSNPNLYWYRQAAGRGLQLLFYSVGIGQISSEVPQNLSASRPQDRQFILSSKKLLLSDSGFYLCAWSAYGVIFEKLFFGSGTQLSVL.

The gene calls are TRBV18 and TRBJ1-2, with D possibly TRBD1 on 5 matching bases. Looked up from germline, CDR1 is KGHSH and CDR2 is LQKENI. V lost 3 bases and J lost 0, with 11 bases in between. This CDR3 has 15 residues. CDR3 DNA sequence: TGTGCCAGCTCACCCGGGGGAAAGACTAACTATGGCTACACCTTC. It yields the protein CASSPGGKTNYGYTF. Full variable domain (rest looked up from reference TRBV18 and TRBJ1-2): NAGVMQNPRHLVRRRGQEARLRCSPMKGHSHVYWYRQLPEEGLKFMVYLQKENIIDESGMPKERFSAEFPKEGPSILRIQQVVRGDSAAYFCASSPGGKTNYGYTFGSGTRLTVV.

This sequence joins TRBV6-5 and TRBJ1-1, with 7 bases lining up with TRBD1. In germline, CDR1 is MNHEY, CDR2 SVGAGI. The CDR3 is made up of 14 amino acids. V dropped 6 bases and J dropped 4; count of bases not matched to a gene: 8. This CDR3 is CASSLVTGTTEAFF. CDR3 DNA sequence: TGTGCCAGCAGCTTGGTGACAGGGACCACTGAAGCTTTCTTT.

The chain uses TRBV6-6 and TRBJ1-3; 11 nucleotides line up with TRBD1. Per the germline V gene, CDR1 is MNHNY and CDR2 is SVGAGI (reference sequence). This CDR3 has 16 residues. The V and J ends lost 4 bases and 4 bases, in that order; junction bases with no gene match: 6. The CDR3 bases are TGTGCCAGCAGTTTCCCGGGACAGGGGGACGGAAACACCATATATTTT. It codes for CASSFPGQGDGNTIYF.

This clone was counted only a few times. J is TRBJ1-6 and V is TRBV5-4; 10 nucleotides align to TRBD1. Germline V gene data show CDR1 as SGHNT and CDR2 as YYREEE (reference sequence). Unmatched junction bases numbered 8, after V lost 1 base and J lost 10 bases. The CDR3 extends over 16 amino acids. CDR3 amino acids: CASSLTVDRGRSPLHF. In nucleotides, the CDR3 is TGTGCCAGCAGCTTGACGGTAGACAGGGGGCGATCACCCCTCCACTTT.

The V gene is TRBV2, the J gene TRBJ2-7; 7 bases match TRBD1. Germline V gene lookup returns CDR1 SNHLY and CDR2 FYNNEI. V shed 2 bases and J 1 base; nucleotides not matched to a gene: 5. The CDR3 covers 15 residues. CDR3 residues: CASSERQGFSYEQYF. CDR3 sequence (DNA): TGTGCCAGCAGTGAACGACAGGGTTTTTCCTACGAGCAGTACTTC.

The chain joins TRBV5-4 to TRBJ2-7; weak D call: TRBD1 (5 bases). The CDR3 extends over 14 amino acids. The ends were cut back, 5 bases at V and 3 bases at J, with 15 bases in the middle. CDR1 SGHNT and CDR2 YYREEE come from the germline V gene (reference sequence). The CDR3 protein is CASSQGTSLYEQYF. The CDR3 coding sequence is TGTGCCAGCAGTCAGGGTACCAGCCTCTACGAGCAGTACTTC.

The chain is built from TRBV4-2 and TRBJ2-7; D unresolved. The CDR3 length is 15 residues. The V end lost 1 base, the J end lost 3 bases, and 13 bases lay between the germline ends. Looked up from germline, CDR1 is LGHNA and CDR2 is YNFKEQ. In DNA form, the CDR3 reads TGTGCCAGCAGCCAAGCTGTTTCGGGTATCTACGAGCAGTACTTC. Residues: CASSQAVSGIYEQYF.

The chain has TRBV7-2 and TRBJ1-2; TRBD1 matches 12 bases. The CDR3 loop spans 14 amino acids. Unmatched junction bases numbered 1, after V lost 4 bases and J lost 4 bases. Germline CDR1 and CDR2: SGHTA and FQGNSA. This CDR3 reads CASSSGQGAYGYTF. CDR3 in DNA: TGTGCCAGCAGCTCGGGACAGGGGGCCTATGGCTACACCTTC.

The rearrangement links TRBV18 to TRBJ1-1; TRBD1 matches at 8 bases. Per germline, CDR1 KGHSH and CDR2 LQKENI. The CDR3 runs to 14 residues. V was clipped by 5 bases and J by 6 bases; unmatched bases: 8. The DNA of the CDR3 is TGTGCCAGCTCAGCGGACAGGGTGGCCGCTGAAGCTTTCTTT. Translation gives CASSADRVAAEAFF.

This chain joins TRBV27 and TRBJ1-2, with D unclear. In germline, CDR1 is MNHEY, CDR2 SMNVEV (reference sequence). V lost 4 bases to trimming and J lost 1 base, with 13 bases between them. The CDR3 has 15 residues. The CDR3 is CASSSITRLNYGYTF. The CDR3 coding sequence is TGTGCCAGCAGTTCGATAACCCGCCTTAACTATGGCTACACCTTC.

The chain recombines TRBV18 with TRBJ1-1; the D gene is possibly TRBD1 (5 bases). Trimming removed 4 bases at V and 6 bases at J, with 9 bases between. CDR1 and CDR2 (germline): KGHSH, LQKENI. This CDR3 contains 12 residues. The DNA for the CDR3 is TGTGCCAGCTCACTTGGGACTTCTGAAGCTTTCTTT. Translated: CASSLGTSEAFF.

The rearrangement uses TRBV21-1 and TRBJ1-2. TRBV21-1 is given as a pseudogene. The length of the CDR3 is 14 residues. CDR3 sequence (DNA): TGTGCCAGCAGCAAAGTCTACTGGTCCTATGGCTACACCTTC. This sequence encodes CASSKVYWSYGYTF.

The rearrangement uses TRBV27 and TRBJ1-2; possibly TRBD1 for D (5 bases). Germline V gene lookup returns CDR1 MNHEY and CDR2 SMNVEV (reference sequence). CDR3 length equals 15 residues. Trimming removed 2 bases from V and 5 bases from J, with 15 bases in between. The CDR3 sequence: CASSLMRGSGYGYTF. For the CDR3, the DNA is TGTGCCAGCAGTTTAATGAGGGGTTCTGGATATGGCTACACCTTC.

The chain joins TRBV6-1 to TRBJ1-2; the D is unclear. V dropped 3 bases and J dropped 5 bases, with 10 bases sitting between them. Looked up from germline, CDR1 is MNHNS and CDR2 is SASEGT. The CDR3 has 13 residues. Written as DNA, the CDR3 is TGTGCCAGCAGTGAGACGGTTAAGTATGGCTACACCTTC. Translated, it gives CASSETVKYGYTF.

The V and J genes are TRBV12-3 or TRBV12-4 and TRBJ2-1; D is possibly TRBD2 (5 bases). The CDR3 runs 11 residues. V was clipped by 8 bases and J by 6 bases, with 8 bases between them. CDR3 DNA: TGTGCCAGCCTTGGAGGCAATGAGCAGTTCTTC. It codes for CASLGGNEQFF.

This clone was seen just once. The sample carries other DNA sequences with the same CDR3. The V and J genes are TRBV12-3 or TRBV12-4 and TRBJ2-3; D tentatively reads TRBD1 or TRBD2 (5 bases each). V lost 1 base and J 4 bases, leaving 6 bases between the germline ends. The CDR3 runs 13 residues. The CDR3 protein is CASSLGGADTQYF. The CDR3, as DNA: TGTGCCAGCAGTTTAGGAGGGGCAGATACGCAGTATTTT.

The rearrangement links TRBV28 to TRBJ1-1, with 9 bases lining up with TRBD1. The CDR3 runs to 13 residues. V was clipped by 8 bases and J by 9 bases; unmatched bases: 10. CDR1 is MDHEN and CDR2 is SYDVKM in the germline V gene. The chain's CDR3 is CASSRGQGIQAFF. The CDR3 nucleotides are TGTGCCAGCTCTCGGGGACAGGGAATTCAAGCTTTCTTT.

This chain uses TRBV7-2 with TRBJ2-4; D possibly corresponds to TRBD2 (5 bases). Germline V lookup: CDR1 SGHTA, CDR2 FQGNSA. The germline V and J ends were trimmed by 4 bases and 0 bases, with 13 bases remaining between them. This CDR3 spans 16 amino acids. In DNA, the CDR3 is TGTGCCAGCAGCTGGAGAGGGCCGGGAGCCAAAAACATTCAGTACTTC. Residues: CASSWRGPGAKNIQYF.

This chain joins TRBV3-1 (or the pseudogene TRBV3-2) and TRBJ2-6; D gene ambiguous. Between the trimmed V and J ends, which lost 8 bases and 0 bases, there was a span of 14 bases. The CDR3 runs to 16 residues. Germline V lookup: CDR1 LGHDT, CDR2 YNNKEL (reference sequence). CDR3 protein: CASFGVMNSGANVLTF. CDR3 sequence (DNA): TGTGCCAGCTTTGGAGTAATGAACTCTGGGGCCAACGTCCTGACTTTC.

On this clone: Sequence at one end of the junction differs from germline and may be a read error. The V call is TRBV3-1 (or the pseudogene TRBV3-2), the J call TRBJ2-7; 9 nucleotides line up with TRBD2. Germline V lookup: CDR1 LGHDT, CDR2 YNNKEL (reference sequence). The CDR3 has 16 residues. The CDR3 nucleotides are TGTGCCAGCAGCCACCTAAGCGGGGGGCTTTCCTCCGAGCAGTACTTC. Translating it yields CASSHLSGGLSSEQYF.

This chain joins TRBV4-2 and TRBJ1-4; D remains ambiguous. This CDR3 is built from 16 residues. Germline values: CDR1 LGHNA, CDR2 YNFKEQ. Trimming stripped 2 bases from V and 2 bases from J, with 12 bases between. The CDR3 region is CASSQRGSGTNEKLFF. The CDR3 nucleotides read TGTGCCAGCAGCCAACGAGGGTCGGGGACTAATGAAAAACTGTTTTTT.

The rearrangement uses TRBV2 and TRBJ2-3; 7 positions agree with TRBD1. Germline CDR1 SNHLY, CDR2 FYNNEI. V lost 6 bases and J lost 3; bases outside the gene matches: 12. The CDR3 consists of 16 residues. The CDR3 DNA reads as TGTGCCAGCAGGGCGAGAGGGGGCGATCGGACAGATACGCAGTATTTT. Translation gives CASRARGGDRTDTQYF. The full variable domain, rest sourced from reference TRBV2 and TRBJ2-3, is EPEVTQTPSHQVTQMGQEVILRCVPISNHLYFYWYRQILGQKVEFLVSFYNNEISEKSEIFDDQFSVERPDGSNFTLKIRSTKLEDSAMYFCASRARGGDRTDTQYFGPGTRLTVL.

J is TRBJ2-3 and V is TRBV30, with D unclear. Germline CDR1 is GTSNPN and CDR2 is SVGIG (reference sequence). The CDR3 is 12 amino acids. V was trimmed by 3 bases and J by 3 bases, leaving 7 bases between them. The CDR3, as DNA: TGTGCCTGGAGCCCAGGTACAGATACGCAGTATTTT. Amino acids: CAWSPGTDTQYF.

V and J are TRBV5-6 and TRBJ2-2, with D uncertain. CDR1 and CDR2 from the germline V gene are SGHDT and YYEEEE. CDR3 length: 12 amino acids. Trimming took 2 bases from V and 4 from J, leaving 3 bases between them. The CDR3 here is CASSFGTGELFF. As DNA, the CDR3 is TGTGCCAGCAGCTTTGGCACCGGGGAGCTGTTTTTT.